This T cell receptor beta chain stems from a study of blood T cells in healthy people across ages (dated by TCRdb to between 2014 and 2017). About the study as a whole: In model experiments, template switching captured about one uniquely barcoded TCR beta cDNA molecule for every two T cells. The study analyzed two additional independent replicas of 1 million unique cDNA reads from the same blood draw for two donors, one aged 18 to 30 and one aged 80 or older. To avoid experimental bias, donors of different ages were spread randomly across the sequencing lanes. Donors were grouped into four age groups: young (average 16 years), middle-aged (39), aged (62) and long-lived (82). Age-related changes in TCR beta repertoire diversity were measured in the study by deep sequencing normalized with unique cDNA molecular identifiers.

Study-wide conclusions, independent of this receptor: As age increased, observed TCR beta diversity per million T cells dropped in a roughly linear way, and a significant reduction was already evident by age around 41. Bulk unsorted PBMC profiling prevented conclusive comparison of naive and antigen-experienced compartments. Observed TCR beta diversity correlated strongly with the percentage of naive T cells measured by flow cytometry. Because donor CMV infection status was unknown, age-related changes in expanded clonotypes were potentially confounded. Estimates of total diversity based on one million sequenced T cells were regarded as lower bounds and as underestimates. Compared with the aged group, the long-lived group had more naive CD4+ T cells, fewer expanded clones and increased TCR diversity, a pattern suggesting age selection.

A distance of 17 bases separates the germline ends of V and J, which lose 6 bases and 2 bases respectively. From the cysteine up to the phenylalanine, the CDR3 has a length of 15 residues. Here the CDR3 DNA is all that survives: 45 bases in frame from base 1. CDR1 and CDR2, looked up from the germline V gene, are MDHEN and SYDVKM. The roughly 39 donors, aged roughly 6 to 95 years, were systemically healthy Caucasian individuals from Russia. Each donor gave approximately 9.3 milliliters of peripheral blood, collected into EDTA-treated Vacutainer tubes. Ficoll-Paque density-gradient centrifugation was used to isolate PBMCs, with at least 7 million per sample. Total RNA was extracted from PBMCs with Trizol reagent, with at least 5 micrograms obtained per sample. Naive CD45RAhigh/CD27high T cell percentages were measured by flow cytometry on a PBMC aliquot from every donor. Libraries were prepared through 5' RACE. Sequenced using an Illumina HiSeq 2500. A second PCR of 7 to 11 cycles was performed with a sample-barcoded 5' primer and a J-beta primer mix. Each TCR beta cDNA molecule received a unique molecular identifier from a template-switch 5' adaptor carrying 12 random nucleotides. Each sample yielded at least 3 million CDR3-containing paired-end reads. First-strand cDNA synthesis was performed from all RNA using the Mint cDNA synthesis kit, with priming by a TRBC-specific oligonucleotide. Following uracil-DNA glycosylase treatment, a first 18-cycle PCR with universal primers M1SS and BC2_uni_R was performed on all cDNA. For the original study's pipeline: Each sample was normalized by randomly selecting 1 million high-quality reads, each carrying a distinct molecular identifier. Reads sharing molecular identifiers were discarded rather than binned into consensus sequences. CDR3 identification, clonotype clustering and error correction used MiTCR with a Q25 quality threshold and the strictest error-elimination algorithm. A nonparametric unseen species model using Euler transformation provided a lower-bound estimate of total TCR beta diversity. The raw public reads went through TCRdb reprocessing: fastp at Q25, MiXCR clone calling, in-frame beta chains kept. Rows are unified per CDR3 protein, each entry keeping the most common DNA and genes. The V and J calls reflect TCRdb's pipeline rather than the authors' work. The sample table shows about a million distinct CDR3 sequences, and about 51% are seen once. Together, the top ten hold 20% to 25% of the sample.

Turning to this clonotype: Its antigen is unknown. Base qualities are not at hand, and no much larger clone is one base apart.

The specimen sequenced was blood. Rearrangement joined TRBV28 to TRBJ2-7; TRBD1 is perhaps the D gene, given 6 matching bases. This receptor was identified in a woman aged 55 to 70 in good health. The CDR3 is CASSKGSGGPYEQYF. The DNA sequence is TGTGCCAGCAGCAAAGGTAGTGGGGGCCCCTACGAGCAGTACTTC.